Sequencing of this TCR beta chain was carried out in a study of cytomegalovirus exposure and HLA in healthy donors. Study-wide points: In vitro, a few CMV-associated chains proved specific for CMV antigens. Across all donors, roughly uniform sequencing depth was an assumption of the presence/absence analyses.

Amplification used 60 Vbeta primers and 13 Jbeta primers. Measured with immunoSEQ multiplex PCR; TCRdb has only the in-frame clones, and not every one. Of about 110,000 clones in the sample, roughly 70% were seen once. Germline CDR1 LNHDA, CDR2 SQIVND (reference sequence). The CDR3 is made up of 14 amino acids. The ends were cut back, 4 bases at V and 2 bases at J, with 10 bases in the middle. Concerning this clone itself: Its target is unknown.

This sequence joins TRBV19 and TRBJ2-3; a possible D gene is TRBD1 (6 bases). The clonotype was recovered from a middle-aged man in good health and CMV-seronegative. The sequenced sample consisted of PBMCs. The CDR3 spells CASSTTGNTDTQYF. CDR3 nucleotide sequence: TGTGCCAGTAGTACCACAGGGAACACAGATACGCAGTATTTT.